Each of the 15 T cell receptor beta chains below was sequenced from the same sample in a study of post-analysis software for immune sequencing data. These TCRs are of unknown antigen specificity. Study-wide findings and caveats: Among roughly five TRBV segments more frequent in patients than controls were TRBV5-6, TRBV5-1 and TRBV20-1.

TCR beta libraries were prepared from cDNA with unique molecular identifiers. TCRdb fed the PCR reads into MiXCR, producing one record per CDR3 protein. The repertoire has about 500,000 distinct CDR3 sequences, around 40% of them found once; the top ten carry 12%. The sample taken for sequencing was blood. These receptors originate from a girl under 18 with multiple sclerosis.

In its sample, this clonotype was seen once. This rearrangement joins TRBV11-2 to TRBJ2-5, with TRBD2 as a possible D gene (7 bases). This CDR3 is 15 amino acids long. V dropped 0 bases and J dropped 5 bases, with 13 bases sitting between them. The V gene's germline CDR1 is SGHAT and CDR2 FQNNGV. The CDR3 here is CASSLDLGGRETQYF. DNA of the CDR3: TGTGCCAGCAGCTTAGATTTGGGGGGGCGTGAGACCCAGTACTTC.

A few counts support this clonotype. This rearrangement joins TRBV10-2 to TRBJ1-4; no reliable D call. Germline V gene sequence: CDR1 WSHSY, CDR2 SAAADI. The ends were cut back, 2 bases at V and 0 bases at J, with 7 bases in the middle. The CDR3 contains 15 residues. CDR3 region: CASSEGLATNEKLFF. CDR3 coding DNA: TGCGCCAGCAGTGAGGGGCTTGCAACTAATGAAAAACTGTTTTTT.

This clonotype appeared a few times. The J gene is TRBJ2-5, the V gene TRBV5-1, with TRBD2 identical over 7 bases. This CDR3 has 16 amino acids. CDR1 and CDR2 from the germline V gene are SGHRS and YFSETQ. Trimming took 0 bases from V and 4 from J; bases not matched to a gene: 9. The CDR3 region is CASSLVWGGSGETQYF. CDR3 DNA: TGCGCCAGCAGCTTGGTGTGGGGAGGGTCAGGAGAGACCCAGTACTTC.

The rearrangement joins TRBV14 to TRBJ2-1; the D gene is possibly TRBD1 (6 bases). The CDR3 extends over 13 amino acids. The germline V gene encodes CDR1 SGHDN and CDR2 FVKESK. Trimming stripped 1 base from V and 7 bases from J, with 8 bases between. The CDR3 sequence is CASSQVQGNEQFF. The CDR3 nucleotides read TGTGCCAGCAGCCAAGTCCAGGGGAATGAGCAGTTCTTC.

This clonotype was seen a few times. The chain employs TRBV27 and TRBJ2-7, with D possibly called TRBD1 or TRBD2 (5 bases each). The germline V gene encodes CDR1 MNHEY and CDR2 SMNVEV (reference sequence). The CDR3 totals 12 residues. Trimming shortened V by 3 bases and J by 6 bases, and 9 bases separated the two germline ends. The CDR3 sequence is CASSFRGAEQYF. DNA of the CDR3: TGTGCCAGCAGTTTTCGAGGGGCCGAGCAGTACTTC.

The chain couples TRBV27 to TRBJ2-5, with 9 bases lining up with TRBD2. Germline assignment: CDR1 MNHEY and CDR2 SMNVEV (reference sequence). With 5 bases clipped from V and 1 base from J, the junction kept 20 bases outside the gene matches. CDR3 size: 20 residues. DNA of the CDR3: TGTGCCAGCAGTCGGACGGCTATCCTAGCGGGAACGGGGGGCCAAGAGACCCAGTACTTC. Translation gives CASSRTAILAGTGGQETQYF.

This clonotype was recorded once. An end of the junction differs from the germline gene, which may be a read error. The chain links TRBV20-1 to TRBJ2-3; D assignment may be TRBD1 or TRBD2 (5 bases each). CDR1 DFQATT and CDR2 SNEGSKA come from the germline V gene (reference sequence). This CDR3 has 13 residues. Here the CDR3 DNA reads TGCAGTGTTAGAGGGGTAGGACCAGACACGCAGTATTTT. It is translated as CSVRGVGPDTQYF.

Points on this clonotype: A read error is possible here, since a much larger clone lies one base away. The chain is built from TRBV5-5 and TRBJ1-2; TRBD1 might be the D (5 bases). Trimming stripped 0 bases from V and 4 bases from J, with 13 bases between. The CDR3 has 15 residues. Looked up from germline, CDR1 is SGHKS and CDR2 is YYEKEE (reference sequence). The CDR3 is CASSLARGGGYGYTF. Written as DNA, the CDR3 is TGTGCCAGCAGCTTGGCCCGAGGTGGGGGCTATGGCTACACCTTC.

This chain joins TRBV20-1 and TRBJ1-2; 9 bases align to TRBD1. V lost 5 bases and J lost 5; bases outside the gene matches: 9. Germline V gene data show CDR1 as DFQATT and CDR2 as SNEGSKA (reference sequence). The CDR3 is 14 amino acids. CDR3 region: CSAYPTGGEYGYTF. The CDR3 DNA reads TGCAGTGCTTATCCGACAGGGGGGGAATATGGCTACACCTTC.

This chain links TRBV20-1 with TRBJ2-5; TRBD1 is a possible D gene (6 bases). V was shortened by 6 bases and J by 5 bases, with 22 bases between the two germline ends. Per germline, CDR1 DFQATT and CDR2 SNEGSKA (reference sequence). The CDR3 spans 15 residues. The CDR3 coding sequence is TGCAGTGCCCCGAGGGGGAGTATGGTATCGGAGACCCAGTACTTC. Encoded protein: CSAPRGSMVSETQYF.

V and J are TRBV5-5 and TRBJ2-3; TRBD2 matches 11 bases. The CDR3 sequence is 16 residues long. Trimming removed 3 bases from V and 4 bases from J; junction bases left unmatched: 7. Looked up from germline, CDR1 is SGHKS and CDR2 is YYEKEE (reference sequence). CDR3 loop: CASSSRLAGSADTQYF. The CDR3 nucleotides read TGTGCCAGCAGCTCAAGACTAGCGGGAAGCGCAGATACGCAGTATTTT.

This clonotype came up a few times. The V gene is TRBV15, the J gene TRBJ2-1; 9 bases line up with TRBD2. Germline loops: CDR1 LNHNV, CDR2 YYDKDF (reference sequence). The CDR3 has 16 residues. Trimming at V came to 0 bases and at J to 8 bases, leaving 8 bases not matched to a gene. CDR3 coding DNA: TGTGCCACCAGCAGAGATCGGGTAGCGGGAGATGATGAGCAGTTCTTC. Translated: CATSRDRVAGDDEQFF.

CDR3 in amino acids: CSAEEAMRPYEQYF. CDR3 DNA sequence: TGCAGTGCTGAAGAGGCTATGCGTCCCTACGAGCAGTACTTC. The V gene is TRBV20-1, the J gene TRBJ2-7; D not resolved. V lost 5 bases, J lost 2 bases, and 16 bases lay in between. Germline lookup yields CDR1 DFQATT and CDR2 SNEGSKA (reference sequence). The CDR3 runs 14 residues.

Only a few counts were recorded for this clonotype. DNA for the CDR3: TGCGCCAGCAGCCAGAGCCGGGCCTCGGAGGGGAACTATGGCTACACCTTC. This encodes CASSQSRASEGNYGYTF. The rearrangement joins TRBV4-3 to TRBJ1-2; a possible D gene is TRBD1 (5 bases). The length of the CDR3 is 17 residues. CDR1 is LGHNA, CDR2 YSLEER, per germline. Trimming left V 3 bases short and J 2 bases short, with 19 bases between.

The chain carries TRBV6-2 or TRBV6-3 and TRBJ1-1; unclear D gene. This CDR3 contains 13 residues. Per germline, CDR1 MNHEY and CDR2 SVGEGT. V shed 5 bases and J shed 5 bases, with 12 bases lying between them. CDR3 region: CASSRSVPTEAFF. In DNA, the CDR3 is TGTGCCAGCAGTCGCTCGGTTCCTACTGAAGCTTTCTTT.